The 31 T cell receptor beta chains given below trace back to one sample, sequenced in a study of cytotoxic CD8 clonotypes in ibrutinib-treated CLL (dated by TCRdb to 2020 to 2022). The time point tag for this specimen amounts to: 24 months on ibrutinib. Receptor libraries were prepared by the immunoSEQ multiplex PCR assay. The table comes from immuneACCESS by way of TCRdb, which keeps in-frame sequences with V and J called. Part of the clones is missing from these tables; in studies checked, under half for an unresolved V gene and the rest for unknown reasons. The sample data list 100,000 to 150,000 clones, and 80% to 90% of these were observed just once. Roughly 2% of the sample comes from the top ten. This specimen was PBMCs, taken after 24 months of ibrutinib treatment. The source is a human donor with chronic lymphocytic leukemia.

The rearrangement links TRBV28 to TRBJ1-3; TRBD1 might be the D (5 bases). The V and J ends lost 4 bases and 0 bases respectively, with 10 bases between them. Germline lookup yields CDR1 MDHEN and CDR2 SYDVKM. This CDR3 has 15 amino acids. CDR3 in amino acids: CASSSPGSSGNTIYF. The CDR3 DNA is TGTGCCAGCAGTTCTCCAGGGAGCTCTGGAAACACCATATATTTT.

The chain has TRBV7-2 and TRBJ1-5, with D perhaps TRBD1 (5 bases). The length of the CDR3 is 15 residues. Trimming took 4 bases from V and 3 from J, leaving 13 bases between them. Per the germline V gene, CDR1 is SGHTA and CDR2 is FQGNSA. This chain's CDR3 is CASSSGTPHNQPQHF. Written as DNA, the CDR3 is TGTGCCAGCAGCTCCGGGACGCCTCACAATCAGCCCCAGCATTTT.

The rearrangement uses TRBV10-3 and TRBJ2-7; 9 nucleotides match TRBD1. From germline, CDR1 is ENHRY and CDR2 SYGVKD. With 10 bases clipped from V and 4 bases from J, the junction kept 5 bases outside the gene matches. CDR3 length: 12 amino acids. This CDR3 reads CASTGGLYEQYF. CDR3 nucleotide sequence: TGTGCCAGCACAGGGGGCCTGTACGAGCAGTACTTC.

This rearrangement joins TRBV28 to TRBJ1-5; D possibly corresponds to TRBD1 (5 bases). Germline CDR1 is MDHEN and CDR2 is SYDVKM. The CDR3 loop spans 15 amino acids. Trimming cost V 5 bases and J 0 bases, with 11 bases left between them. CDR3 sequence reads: CASSMGGISNQPQHF. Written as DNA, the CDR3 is TGTGCCAGCAGTATGGGGGGGATTAGCAATCAGCCCCAGCATTTT.

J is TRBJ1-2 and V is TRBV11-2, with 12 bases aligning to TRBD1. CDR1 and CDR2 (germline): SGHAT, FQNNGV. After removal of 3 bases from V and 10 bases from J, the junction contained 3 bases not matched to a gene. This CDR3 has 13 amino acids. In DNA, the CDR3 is TGTGCCAGCAGCTTGGGACAGGGGGCGGACTACACCTTC. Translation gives CASSLGQGADYTF.

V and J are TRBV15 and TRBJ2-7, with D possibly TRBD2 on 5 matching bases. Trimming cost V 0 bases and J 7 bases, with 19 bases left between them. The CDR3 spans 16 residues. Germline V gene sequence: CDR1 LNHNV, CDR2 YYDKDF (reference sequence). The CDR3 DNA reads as TGTGCCACCAGCAGAGAACCGCAGGCCGGGGTGGGTGAGCAGTACTTC. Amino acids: CATSREPQAGVGEQYF.

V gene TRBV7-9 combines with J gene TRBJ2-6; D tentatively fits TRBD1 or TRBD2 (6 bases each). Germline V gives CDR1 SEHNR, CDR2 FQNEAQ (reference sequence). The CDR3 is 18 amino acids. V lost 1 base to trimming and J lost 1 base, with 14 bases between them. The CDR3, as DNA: TGTGCCAGCAGCTTAGGAGGGGGGAGAAGGTCTGGGGCCAACGTCCTGACTTTC. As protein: CASSLGGGRRSGANVLTF.

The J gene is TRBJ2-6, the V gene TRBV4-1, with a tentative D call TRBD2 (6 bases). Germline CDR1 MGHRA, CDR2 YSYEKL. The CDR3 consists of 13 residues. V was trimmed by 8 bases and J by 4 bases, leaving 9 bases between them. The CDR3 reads CASRGIGANVLTF. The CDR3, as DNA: TGCGCCAGCCGCGGGATCGGGGCCAACGTCCTGACTTTC.

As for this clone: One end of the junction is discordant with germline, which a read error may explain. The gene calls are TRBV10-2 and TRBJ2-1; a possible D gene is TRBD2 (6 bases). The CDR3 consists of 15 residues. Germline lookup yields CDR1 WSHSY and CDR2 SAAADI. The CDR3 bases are TGCGCCAGCAATGAGGCAGTTGGAGGGAAAAATGAGCAGTTCTTC. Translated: CASNEAVGGKNEQFF.

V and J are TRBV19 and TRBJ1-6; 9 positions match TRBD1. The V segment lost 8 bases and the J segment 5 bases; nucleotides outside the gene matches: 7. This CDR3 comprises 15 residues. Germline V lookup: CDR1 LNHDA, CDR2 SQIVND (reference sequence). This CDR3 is CASEARDRDNSPLHF. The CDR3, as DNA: TGTGCCAGTGAGGCTCGGGACAGGGATAATTCACCCCTCCACTTT.

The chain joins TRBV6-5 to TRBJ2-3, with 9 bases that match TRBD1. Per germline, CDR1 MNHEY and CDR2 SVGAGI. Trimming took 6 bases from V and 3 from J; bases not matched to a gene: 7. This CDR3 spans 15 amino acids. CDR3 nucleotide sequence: TGTGCCAGCAGACGCACCGGGACAGGGACAGATACGCAGTATTTT. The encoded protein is CASRRTGTGTDTQYF.

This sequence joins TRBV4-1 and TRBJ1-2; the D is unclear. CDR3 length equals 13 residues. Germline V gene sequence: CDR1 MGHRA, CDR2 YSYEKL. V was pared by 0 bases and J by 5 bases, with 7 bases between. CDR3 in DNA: TGCGCCAGCAGCCAAGATGGGTTATATGGCTACACCTTC. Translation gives CASSQDGLYGYTF.

CDR3: CSGGGRSTGELFF. DNA for the CDR3: TGCAGTGGGGGCGGGAGGAGCACCGGGGAGCTGTTTTTT. V is TRBV29-1 and J is TRBJ2-2; 8 bases match TRBD2. This CDR3 region has 13 residues. Germline CDR1 is SQVTM and CDR2 is ANQGSEA.

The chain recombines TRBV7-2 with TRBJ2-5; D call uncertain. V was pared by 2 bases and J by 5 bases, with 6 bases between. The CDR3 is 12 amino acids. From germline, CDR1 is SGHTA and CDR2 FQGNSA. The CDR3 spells CASSLSLETQYF. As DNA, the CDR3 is TGTGCCAGCAGCTTAAGTCTCGAGACCCAGTACTTC.

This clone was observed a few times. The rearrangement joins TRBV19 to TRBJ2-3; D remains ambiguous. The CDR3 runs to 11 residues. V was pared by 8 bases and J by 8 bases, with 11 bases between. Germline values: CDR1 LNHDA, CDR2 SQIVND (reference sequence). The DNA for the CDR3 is TGTGCCAGTGGGGTCGCTTCTACGCAGTATTTT. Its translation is CASGVASTQYF.

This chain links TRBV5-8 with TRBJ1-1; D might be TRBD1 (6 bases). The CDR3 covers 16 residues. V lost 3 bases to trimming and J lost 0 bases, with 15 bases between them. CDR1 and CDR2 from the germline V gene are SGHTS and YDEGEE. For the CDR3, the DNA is TGTGCCAGCAGCTCTCCTACAGGGCTGCTGAACACTGAAGCTTTCTTT. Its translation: CASSSPTGLLNTEAFF. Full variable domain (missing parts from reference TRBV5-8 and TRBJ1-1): EAGVTQSPTHLIKTRGQQATLRCSPISGHTSVYWYQQALGLGLQFLLWYDEGEERNRGNFPPRFSGRQFPNYSSELNVNALELEDSALYLCASSSPTGLLNTEAFFGQGTRLTVV.

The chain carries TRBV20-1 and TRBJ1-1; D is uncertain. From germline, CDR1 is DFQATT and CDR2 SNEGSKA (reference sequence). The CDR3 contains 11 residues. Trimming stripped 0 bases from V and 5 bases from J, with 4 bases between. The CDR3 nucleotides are TGCAGTGCTAGAGATTTTACTGAAGCTTTCTTT. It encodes CSARDFTEAFF.

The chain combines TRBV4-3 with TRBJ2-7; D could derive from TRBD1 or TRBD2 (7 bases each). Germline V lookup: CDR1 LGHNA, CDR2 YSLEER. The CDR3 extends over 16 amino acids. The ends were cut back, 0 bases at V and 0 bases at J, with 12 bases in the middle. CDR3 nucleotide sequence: TGCGCCAGCAGCCAAGAAGCGGGACAGTTCTCCTACGAGCAGTACTTC. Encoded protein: CASSQEAGQFSYEQYF.

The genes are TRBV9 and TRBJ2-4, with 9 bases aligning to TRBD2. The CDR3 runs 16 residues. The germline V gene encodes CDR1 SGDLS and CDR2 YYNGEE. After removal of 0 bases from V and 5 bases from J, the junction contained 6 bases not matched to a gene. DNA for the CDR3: TGTGCCAGCAGCGTAGGGCATGCGGGAGGGGAAAACATTCAGTACTTC. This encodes CASSVGHAGGENIQYF.

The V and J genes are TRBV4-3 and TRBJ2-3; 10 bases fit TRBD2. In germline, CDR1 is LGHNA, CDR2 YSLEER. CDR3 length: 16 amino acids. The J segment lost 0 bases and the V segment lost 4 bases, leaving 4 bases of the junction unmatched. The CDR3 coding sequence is TGCGCCAGCAGCCGGACACTAGCGGGAAGCACAGATACGCAGTATTTT. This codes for CASSRTLAGSTDTQYF.

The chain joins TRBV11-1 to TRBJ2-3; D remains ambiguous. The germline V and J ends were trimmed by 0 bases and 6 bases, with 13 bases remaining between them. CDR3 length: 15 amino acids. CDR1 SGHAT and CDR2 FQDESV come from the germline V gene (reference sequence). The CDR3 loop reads CASSLATPFLDTQYF. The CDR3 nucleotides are TGTGCCAGCAGCTTAGCGACACCCTTCTTGGATACGCAGTATTTT.

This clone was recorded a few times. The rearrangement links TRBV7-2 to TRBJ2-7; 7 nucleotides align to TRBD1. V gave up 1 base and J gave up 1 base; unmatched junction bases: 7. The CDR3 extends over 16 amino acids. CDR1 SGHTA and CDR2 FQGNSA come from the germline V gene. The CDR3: CASSLGGTALSYEQYF. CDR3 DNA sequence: TGTGCCAGCAGCTTAGGGGGGACAGCGCTATCCTACGAGCAGTACTTC.

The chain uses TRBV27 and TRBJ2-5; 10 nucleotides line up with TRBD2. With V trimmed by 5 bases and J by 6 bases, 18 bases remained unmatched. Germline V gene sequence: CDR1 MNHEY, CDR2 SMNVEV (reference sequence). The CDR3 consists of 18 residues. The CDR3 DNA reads TGTGCCAGCAGTCCCTCCACTACAACTAGCGGGATATGGAAGACCCAGTACTTC. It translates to CASSPSTTTSGIWKTQYF.

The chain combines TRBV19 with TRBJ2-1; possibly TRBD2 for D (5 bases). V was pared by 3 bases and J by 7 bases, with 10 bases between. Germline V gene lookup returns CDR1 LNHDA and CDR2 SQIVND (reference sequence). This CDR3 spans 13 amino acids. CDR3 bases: TGTGCCAGTAGTATTGAATCGGGGAATGAGCAGTTCTTC. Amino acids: CASSIESGNEQFF.

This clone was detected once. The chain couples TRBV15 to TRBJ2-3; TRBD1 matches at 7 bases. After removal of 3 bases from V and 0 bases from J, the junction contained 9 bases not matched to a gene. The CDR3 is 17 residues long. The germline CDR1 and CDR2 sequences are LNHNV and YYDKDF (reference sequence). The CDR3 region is CATSRDLGTVSTDTQYF. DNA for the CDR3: TGTGCCACCAGCAGGGACCTTGGGACAGTCAGCACAGATACGCAGTATTTT.

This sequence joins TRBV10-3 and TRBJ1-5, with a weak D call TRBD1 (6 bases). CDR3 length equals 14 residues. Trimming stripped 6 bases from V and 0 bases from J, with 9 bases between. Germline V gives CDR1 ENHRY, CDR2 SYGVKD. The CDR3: CAIRGGDSNQPQHF. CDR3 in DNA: TGTGCCATCAGAGGGGGTGATAGCAATCAGCCCCAGCATTTT.

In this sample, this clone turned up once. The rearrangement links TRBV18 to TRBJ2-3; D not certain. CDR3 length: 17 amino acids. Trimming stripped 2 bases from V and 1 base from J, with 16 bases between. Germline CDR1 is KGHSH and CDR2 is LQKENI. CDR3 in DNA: TGTGCCAGCTCACCAAGAACACGGGCCCTCGGCACAGATACGCAGTATTTT. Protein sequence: CASSPRTRALGTDTQYF. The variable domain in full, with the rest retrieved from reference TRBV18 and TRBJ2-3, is NAGVMQNPRHLVRRRGQEARLRCSPMKGHSHVYWYRQLPEEGLKFMVYLQKENIIDESGMPKERFSAEFPKEGPSILRIQQVVRGDSAAYFCASSPRTRALGTDTQYFGPGTRLTVL.

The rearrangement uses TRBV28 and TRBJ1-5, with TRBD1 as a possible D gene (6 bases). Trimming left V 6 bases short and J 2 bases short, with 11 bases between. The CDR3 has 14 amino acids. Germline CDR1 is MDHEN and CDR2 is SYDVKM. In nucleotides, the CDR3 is TGTGCCAGCAGCCCGGGACACCGCAATCAGCCCCAGCATTTT. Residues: CASSPGHRNQPQHF.

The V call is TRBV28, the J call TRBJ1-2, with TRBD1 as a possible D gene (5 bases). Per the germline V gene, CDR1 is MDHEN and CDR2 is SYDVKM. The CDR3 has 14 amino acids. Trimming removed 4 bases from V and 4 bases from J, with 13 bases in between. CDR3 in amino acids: CASSSGGSSYGYTF. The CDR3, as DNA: TGTGCCAGCAGTTCCGGGGGGTCTAGCTATGGCTACACCTTC.

This CDR3 reads CASSYSGRARGNEQFF. For the CDR3, the DNA is TGTGCCAGCAGTTACTCTGGCAGGGCCAGGGGGAATGAGCAGTTCTTC. The rearrangement uses TRBV6-6 and TRBJ2-1; TRBD1 matches at 7 bases. The V segment lost 0 bases and the J segment 7 bases; nucleotides outside the gene matches: 9. Germline V gives CDR1 MNHNY, CDR2 SVGAGI (reference sequence). CDR3 size: 16 residues.

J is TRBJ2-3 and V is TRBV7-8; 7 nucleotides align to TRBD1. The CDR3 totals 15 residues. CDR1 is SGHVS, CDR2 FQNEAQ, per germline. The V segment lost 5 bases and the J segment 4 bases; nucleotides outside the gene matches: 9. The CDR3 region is CASSIRFGTADTQYF. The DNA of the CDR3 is TGTGCCAGCAGCATACGGTTTGGGACAGCAGATACGCAGTATTTT.